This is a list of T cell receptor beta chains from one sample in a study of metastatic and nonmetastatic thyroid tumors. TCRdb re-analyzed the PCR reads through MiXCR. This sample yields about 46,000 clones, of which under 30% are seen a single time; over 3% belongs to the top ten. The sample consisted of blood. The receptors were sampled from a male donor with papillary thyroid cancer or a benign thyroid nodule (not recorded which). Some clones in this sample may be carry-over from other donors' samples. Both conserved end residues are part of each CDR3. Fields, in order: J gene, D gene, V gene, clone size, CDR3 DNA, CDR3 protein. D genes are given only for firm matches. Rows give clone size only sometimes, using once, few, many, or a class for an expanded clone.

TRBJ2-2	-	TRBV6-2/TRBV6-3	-	TGTGCCAGCAGTTACGAGGCACGGGACACCGGGGAGCTGTTTTTT	CASSYEARDTGELFF
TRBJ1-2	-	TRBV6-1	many	TGTGCCAGCAGTAAAGAGTCCGGCAGGAACTATGGCTACACCTTC	CASSKESGRNYGYTF
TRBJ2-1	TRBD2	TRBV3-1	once	TGTGCCAGCAGCCAAGTTCCTCCCGTGTTAGCGGGGGACGACAATGAGCAGTTCTTC	CASSQVPPVLAGDDNEQFF
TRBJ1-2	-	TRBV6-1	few	TGTGCCAGCAAGCAGGTAACCTATGGCTACACCTTC	CASKQVTYGYTF
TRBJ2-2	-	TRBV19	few	TGTGCCAGTAGGGCGTTGGGGGGATACACCGGGGAGCTGTTTTTT	CASRALGGYTGELFF
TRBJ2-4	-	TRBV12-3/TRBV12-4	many	TGTGCCAGCAGTTTCGACATAAGTGCCAAAAACATTCAGTACTTC	CASSFDISAKNIQYF
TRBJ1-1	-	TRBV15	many	TGTGCCACCAGCAGGAACTCAGGGTTGGGCACTGAAGCTTTCTTT	CATSRNSGLGTEAFF
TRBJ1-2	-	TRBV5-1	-	TGCGCCAGCAGCTTCGACCCATCCGCCCCCGGCTACACCTTC	CASSFDPSAPGYTF
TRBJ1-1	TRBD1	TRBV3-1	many	TGTGCCAGCAGCCCCTACAGGGGGCTGAACACTGAAGCTTTCTTT	CASSPYRGLNTEAFF
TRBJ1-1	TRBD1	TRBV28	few	TGTGCCAGCAGTTGGACAGGGAATCTCGGGAACACTGAAGCTTTCTTT	CASSWTGNLGNTEAFF
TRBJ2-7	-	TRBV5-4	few	TGTGCCAGCAGCCTCCCCCCCGGGGTCGGGTCCTACGAGCAGTACTTC	CASSLPPGVGSYEQYF
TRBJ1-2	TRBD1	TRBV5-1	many	TGCGCCAGCAGCACCCTACGACAGGGGCTAACTAACTATGGCTACACCTTC	CASSTLRQGLTNYGYTF
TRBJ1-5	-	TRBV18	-	TGTGCCAGCTCTCCAAACAAGGGCAATCAGCCCCAGCATTTT	CASSPNKGNQPQHF
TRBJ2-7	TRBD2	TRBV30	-	TGTGCCGGGAACGGGGAGGGTTCCTACGAGCAGTACTTC	CAGNGEGSYEQYF
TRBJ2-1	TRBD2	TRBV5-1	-	TGCGCCAGCAGCTGGACTAGCATGAGAAATGAGCAGTTCTTC	CASSWTSMRNEQFF
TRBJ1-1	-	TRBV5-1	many	TGCGCCAGCAGCTTAGGAGGGAACACTGAAGCTTTCTTT	CASSLGGNTEAFF
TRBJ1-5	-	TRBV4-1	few	TGCGCCAGCAGCGGGGAGTATAGCAATCAGCCCCAGCATTTT	CASSGEYSNQPQHF
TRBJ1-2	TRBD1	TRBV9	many	TGTGCCAGCAGCCTCAGATGGACAGGGGAGAATGGCTACACCTTC	CASSLRWTGENGYTF
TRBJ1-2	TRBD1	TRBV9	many	TGTGCCAGCAGTCCAATGGGACAGATTGTCTATGGCTACACCTTC	CASSPMGQIVYGYTF
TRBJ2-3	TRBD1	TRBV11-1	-	TGTGCCAGCAGCTTGGGCCCGACAGGGACAGATACGCAGTATTTT	CASSLGPTGTDTQYF
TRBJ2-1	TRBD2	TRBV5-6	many	TGTGCCAGCAGCTTCCCGGGGGGGGTGTACAATGAGCAGTTCTTC	CASSFPGGVYNEQFF
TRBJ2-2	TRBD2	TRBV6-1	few	TGTGCCAGCAGTTCCGGACTAGCGGCGGCCGGGGAGCTGTTTTTT	CASSSGLAAAGELFF
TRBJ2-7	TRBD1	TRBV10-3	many	TGTGCCACCTCGGACAGGGGGGAAGGCGAGCAGTACTTC	CATSDRGEGEQYF
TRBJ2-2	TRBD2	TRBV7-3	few	TGTGCCAGCGGCCGAGGGACTAGCGGGAGGACCGGGGAGCTGTTTTTT	CASGRGTSGRTGELFF
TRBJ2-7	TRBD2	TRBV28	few	TGTGCCAGCAGTTCTCTAGCGGGAGGGGACTACGAGCAGTACTTC	CASSSLAGGDYEQYF
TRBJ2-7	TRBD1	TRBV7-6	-	TGTGCCAGCAGCTTATGGACAGGGGTGGGCGACGAGCAGTACTTC	CASSLWTGVGDEQYF
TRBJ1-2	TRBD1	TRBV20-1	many	TGCAGTGCTAGAGATCCAGGGACAGGGAACTATGGCTACACCTTC	CSARDPGTGNYGYTF
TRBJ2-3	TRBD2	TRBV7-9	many	TGTGCCAGCAGCTTAACTAGCGGTAACACAGATACGCAGTATTTT	CASSLTSGNTDTQYF
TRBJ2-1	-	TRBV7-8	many	TGTGCCAGCAGCCTCCCCCCGGGCGATGAGCAGTTCTTC	CASSLPPGDEQFF
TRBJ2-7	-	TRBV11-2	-	TGTGCCAGCAGCACCTTGACAGGACCCTACGAGCAGTACTTC	CASSTLTGPYEQYF
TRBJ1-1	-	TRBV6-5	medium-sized	TGTGCCAGCAGTTACTCAAGTTCGGGGGCCGCTGTGAACACTGAAGCTTTCTTT	CASSYSSSGAAVNTEAFF
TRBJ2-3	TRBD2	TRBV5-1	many	TGCGCCAGCAGCTGGAAAAGGGAGGGTACGCAGTATTTT	CASSWKREGTQYF
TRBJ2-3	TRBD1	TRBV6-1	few	TGTGCCAGCAGTGTGAGACAGGGAGTTGGTCGCACAGATACGCAGTATTTT	CASSVRQGVGRTDTQYF
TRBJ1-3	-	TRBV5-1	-	TGCGCCAGCAGCAGAGCCGACAGCGCCTCTGGAAACACCATATATTTT	CASSRADSASGNTIYF
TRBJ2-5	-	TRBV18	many	TGTGCCAGCTCACCTGCGGGGGCCCCAGAGACCCAGTACTTC	CASSPAGAPETQYF
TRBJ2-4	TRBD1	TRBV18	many	TGTGCCAGCTCAGACGGGACAGAAAACATTCAGTACTTC	CASSDGTENIQYF
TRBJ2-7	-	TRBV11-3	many	TGTGCCAGCAGCTTAGATCCGGCGGGGGAGCAGTACTTC	CASSLDPAGEQYF
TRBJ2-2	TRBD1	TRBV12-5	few	TGTGCTAGTGGTTTGGACCGGGACAGAGCCACCGGGGAGCTGTTTTTT	CASGLDRDRATGELFF
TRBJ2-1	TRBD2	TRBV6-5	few	TGTGCCAGCAGTTACGCTGCAGGTGTGGGGGGGGAGTTCTTC	CASSYAAGVGGEFF
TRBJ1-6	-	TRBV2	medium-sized	TGTGCCAGCAGAACAGACGAGTGGGGACCCCTCCACTTT	CASRTDEWGPLHF
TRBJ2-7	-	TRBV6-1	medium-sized	TGTGCCAGCAGCCCCCCAGGGGGGAGGACCTACGAGCAGTACTTC	CASSPPGGRTYEQYF
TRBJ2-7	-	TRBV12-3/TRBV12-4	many	TGTGCCAGCAGTTTCCGTGGACTCCCTTTGGCAGTGATCTCCGACGAGCAGTACTTC	CASSFRGLPLAVISDEQYF
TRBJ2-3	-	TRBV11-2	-	TGTGCCAGCAGCTTAGGCGGGAATACGCAGTATTTT	CASSLGGNTQYF
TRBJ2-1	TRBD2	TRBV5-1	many	TGCGCCAGCAGCTTGGGGGCTAGCGGGAGGGCCGGGTCCTACAATGAGCAGTTCTTC	CASSLGASGRAGSYNEQFF
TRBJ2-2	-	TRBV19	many	TGTGCCACCGAATCGGGACTCTCCACCGGGGAGCTGTTTTTT	CATESGLSTGELFF
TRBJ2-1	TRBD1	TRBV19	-	TGTGCCAGTAGTATATTGGACAGGGCTAACAATGAGCAGTTCTTC	CASSILDRANNEQFF
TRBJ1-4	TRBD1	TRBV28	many	TGTGCCAGCAGAGGGGACAGGGCGCGATCGAGTTTTTTT	CASRGDRARSSFF
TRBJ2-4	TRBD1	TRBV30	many	TGTGCCTGGAGTACACCCCCGACAGGGACCAAAAACATTCAGTACTTC	CAWSTPPTGTKNIQYF
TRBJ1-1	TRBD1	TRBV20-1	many	TGCAGTGCCCCGCGGGGACAGGGGACTTTCTTT	CSAPRGQGTFF
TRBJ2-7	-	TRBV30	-	TGTGCCTGGAGTGAGTACGGCGGGACAGCTTACTCCTACGAGCAGTACTTC	CAWSEYGGTAYSYEQYF
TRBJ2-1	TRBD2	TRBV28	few	TGTGCCAGCAGTTCATACTCCGGGACTAAAGGCAATGAGCAGTTCTTC	CASSSYSGTKGNEQFF
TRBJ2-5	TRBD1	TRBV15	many	TGTGCCACCAGCAGAGATATTGGAGACAGGGCTGTAGAGACCCAGTACTTC	CATSRDIGDRAVETQYF
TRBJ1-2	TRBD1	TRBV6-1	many	TGTGCCAGCGCAACCGGGACAGGGGGCCTTGGCTACACCTTC	CASATGTGGLGYTF
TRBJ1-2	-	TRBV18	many	TGTGCCAGCTCACCCCAGGGGTACCAGCGAAGGGGCTACACCTTC	CASSPQGYQRRGYTF
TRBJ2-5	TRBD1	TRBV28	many	TGTGCCAGCAAGGGGGCCTTAGTGCCCCAGTACTTC	CASKGALVPQYF
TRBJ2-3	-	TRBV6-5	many	TGTGCCAGCAGTTATCGAGGGACTAGCACAGATACGCAGTATTTT	CASSYRGTSTDTQYF